Listed below are T cell receptor beta chains from one sample, sequenced in a study of PD-L1 blockade in urothelial cancer. Profiling relied on immunoSEQ multiplex PCR, and the TCRdb table lists in-frame clones only, not all of them. This table holds under 100,000 clones, 90% found once. Specimen: PBMCs, collected around atezolizumab (anti-PD-L1) treatment. All receptors derive from a man between 60 and 75 years old with urothelial cancer. CDR3s include the opening cysteine and the closing phenylalanine or tryptophan. The D gene is left open where the match is weak. Rows give clone size only sometimes, using once, few, many, or a class for an expanded clone.

j_call: TRBJ2-4; d_call: NA; v_call: TRBV2; clone_size: NA; cdr3_length: 13; cdr3_aa: CASSEGRKDIQYF; cdr3_nt: TGTGCCAGCAGTGAAGGCAGGAAGGACATTCAGTACTTC
j_call: TRBJ2-6; d_call: NA; v_call: TRBV11-2; clone_size: NA; cdr3_length: 17; cdr3_aa: CASSYTVDISGANVLTF; cdr3_nt: TGTGCCAGCAGCTATACCGTAGACATCTCTGGGGCCAACGTCCTGACTTTC
j_call: TRBJ2-2; d_call: TRBD2; v_call: TRBV2; clone_size: NA; cdr3_length: 15; cdr3_aa: CASSTPGGRTGELFF; cdr3_nt: TGTGCCAGCAGCACCCCGGGGGGGCGCACCGGGGAGCTGTTTTTT
j_call: TRBJ1-5; d_call: NA; v_call: TRBV28; clone_size: NA; cdr3_length: 14; cdr3_aa: CASLSVGSNQPQHF; cdr3_nt: TGTGCCAGCTTAAGCGTTGGTTCCAATCAGCCCCAGCATTTT
j_call: TRBJ1-2; d_call: NA; v_call: TRBV19; clone_size: NA; cdr3_length: 17; cdr3_aa: CASSIDASLQGDYGYTF; cdr3_nt: TGTGCCAGTAGTATAGACGCCTCCCTACAGGGAGACTATGGCTACACCTTC
j_call: TRBJ2-3; d_call: NA; v_call: TRBV7-2; clone_size: NA; cdr3_length: 15; cdr3_aa: CASSLVPRITDTQYF; cdr3_nt: TGTGCCAGCAGCTTAGTGCCCAGGATCACAGATACGCAGTATTTT
j_call: TRBJ2-5; d_call: NA; v_call: TRBV5-1; clone_size: NA; cdr3_length: 14; cdr3_aa: CASSLGAVQETQYF; cdr3_nt: TGCGCCAGCAGCTTAGGGGCGGTACAAGAGACCCAGTACTTC
j_call: TRBJ1-5; d_call: NA; v_call: TRBV6-5; clone_size: NA; cdr3_length: 14; cdr3_aa: CASSKQGRDQPQHF; cdr3_nt: TGTGCCAGCAGTAAACAGGGAAGGGATCAGCCCCAGCATTTT
j_call: TRBJ2-3; d_call: NA; v_call: TRBV30; clone_size: NA; cdr3_length: 16; cdr3_aa: CAFMTGQTFSTDTQYF; cdr3_nt: TGTGCCTTCATGACTGGACAGACATTTAGCACAGATACGCAGTATTTT
j_call: TRBJ2-3; d_call: TRBD2; v_call: TRBV19; clone_size: NA; cdr3_length: 16; cdr3_aa: CASSSRDGRRADTQYF; cdr3_nt: TGTGCCAGTAGTAGTCGTGACGGGAGGCGAGCAGATACGCAGTATTTT
j_call: TRBJ2-7; d_call: NA; v_call: TRBV4-3; clone_size: few; cdr3_length: 13; cdr3_aa: CASSQARAYEQYF; cdr3_nt: TGCGCCAGCAGCCAAGCTCGGGCCTACGAGCAGTACTTC
j_call: TRBJ2-3; d_call: TRBD2; v_call: TRBV4-2; clone_size: NA; cdr3_length: 18; cdr3_aa: CASRGLWTGGEGTDTQYF; cdr3_nt: TGTGCCAGCCGCGGGTTGTGGACGGGAGGAGAGGGCACAGATACGCAGTATTTT
j_call: TRBJ1-2; d_call: TRBD1; v_call: TRBV28; clone_size: NA; cdr3_length: 13; cdr3_aa: CASSLWGQYGYTF; cdr3_nt: TGTGCCAGCAGTTTGTGGGGACAGTATGGCTACACCTTC
j_call: TRBJ1-5; d_call: NA; v_call: TRBV5-1; clone_size: once; cdr3_length: 16; cdr3_aa: CASSIYEGGMDQPQHF; cdr3_nt: TGCGCCAGCAGCATATACGAGGGAGGGATGGATCAGCCCCAGCATTTT
j_call: TRBJ2-7; d_call: TRBD1; v_call: TRBV27; clone_size: NA; cdr3_length: 16; cdr3_aa: CASSSSLTGFSYEQYF; cdr3_nt: TGTGCCAGCAGTTCATCCCTGACAGGGTTCTCCTACGAGCAGTACTTC
j_call: TRBJ1-4; d_call: NA; v_call: TRBV5-1; clone_size: NA; cdr3_length: 15; cdr3_aa: CASSATGATNEKLFF; cdr3_nt: TGCGCCAGCAGCGCGACCGGAGCAACTAATGAAAAACTGTTTTTT
j_call: TRBJ2-5; d_call: NA; v_call: TRBV4-3; clone_size: NA; cdr3_length: 14; cdr3_aa: CASSQDQAQETQYF; cdr3_nt: TGCGCCAGCAGCCAAGATCAGGCCCAAGAGACCCAGTACTTC
j_call: TRBJ2-7; d_call: TRBD1; v_call: TRBV4-2; clone_size: NA; cdr3_length: 15; cdr3_aa: CASSQEGQVSGEQYF; cdr3_nt: TGTGCCAGCAGCCAAGAGGGACAGGTGTCGGGCGAGCAGTACTTC
j_call: TRBJ1-1; d_call: NA; v_call: TRBV2; clone_size: NA; cdr3_length: 13; cdr3_aa: CASSEAKNTEAFF; cdr3_nt: TGTGCCAGCAGTGAAGCTAAGAACACTGAAGCTTTCTTT
j_call: TRBJ2-3; d_call: TRBD2; v_call: TRBV7-2; clone_size: NA; cdr3_length: 15; cdr3_aa: CASTPGGSSGPWGYF; cdr3_nt: TGTGCCAGCACCCCCGGGGGTTCTAGCGGCCCCTGGGGGTATTTT
j_call: TRBJ1-5; d_call: NA; v_call: TRBV2; clone_size: NA; cdr3_length: 14; cdr3_aa: CASSVAGLNQAQHF; cdr3_nt: TGTGCCAGCAGTGTGGCAGGCCTCAATCAGGCCCAGCATTTT
j_call: TRBJ2-1; d_call: TRBD1; v_call: TRBV10-2; clone_size: NA; cdr3_length: 12; cdr3_aa: CAKSGQYNEQFF; cdr3_nt: TGCGCCAAGTCGGGACAGTACAATGAGCAGTTCTTC
j_call: TRBJ2-5; d_call: NA; v_call: TRBV11-1; clone_size: NA; cdr3_length: 16; cdr3_aa: CASSSRDRPFLETQYF; cdr3_nt: TGTGCCAGCAGCTCCAGAGACAGACCCTTTTTGGAGACCCAGTACTTC
j_call: TRBJ2-2; d_call: NA; v_call: TRBV2; clone_size: NA; cdr3_length: 13; cdr3_aa: CASSENWGGGLFF; cdr3_nt: TGTGCCAGCAGTGAAAATTGGGGGGGCGGGCTGTTTTTT
j_call: TRBJ2-2; d_call: TRBD1; v_call: TRBV4-2; clone_size: NA; cdr3_length: 18; cdr3_aa: CASSQERQGAVGTGELFF; cdr3_nt: TGTGCCAGCAGCCAAGAAAGGCAGGGGGCGGTGGGCACCGGGGAGCTGTTTTTT
j_call: TRBJ2-7; d_call: TRBD1; v_call: TRBV11-1; clone_size: NA; cdr3_length: 15; cdr3_aa: CASSPAGTGVYEQYF; cdr3_nt: TGTGCCAGCAGCCCCGCTGGGACAGGGGTCTACGAGCAGTACTTC
j_call: TRBJ1-1; d_call: NA; v_call: TRBV21-1; clone_size: NA; cdr3_length: 15; cdr3_aa: CATPEGGTILAEAFF; cdr3_nt: TGTGCCACCCCGGAGGGGGGGACGATTTTGGCTGAAGCTTTCTTT
j_call: TRBJ2-2; d_call: TRBD2; v_call: TRBV7-2; clone_size: NA; cdr3_length: 16; cdr3_aa: CASSLTVAGYTGELFF; cdr3_nt: TGTGCCAGCAGCTTAACCGTAGCGGGGTACACCGGGGAGCTGTTTTTT
j_call: TRBJ2-1; d_call: TRBD2; v_call: TRBV2; clone_size: NA; cdr3_length: 13; cdr3_aa: CASSEETSLEQFF; cdr3_nt: TGTGCCAGCAGTGAGGAGACTAGCCTAGAGCAGTTCTTC
j_call: TRBJ2-2; d_call: NA; v_call: TRBV11-3; clone_size: NA; cdr3_length: 13; cdr3_aa: CASSSPRAGELFF; cdr3_nt: TGTGCCAGCAGCTCCCCCCGGGCCGGGGAGCTGTTTTTT
j_call: TRBJ2-7; d_call: TRBD2; v_call: TRBV5-4; clone_size: NA; cdr3_length: 17; cdr3_aa: CASSLLGSGGGQYEQYF; cdr3_nt: TGTGCCAGCAGCTTGCTGGGCTCCGGGGGAGGGCAATACGAGCAGTACTTC
j_call: TRBJ2-7; d_call: TRBD2; v_call: TRBV7-8; clone_size: NA; cdr3_length: 16; cdr3_aa: CASTEGGRGGTYEQYF; cdr3_nt: TGTGCCAGCACCGAAGGCGGGCGGGGGGGAACCTACGAGCAGTACTTC
j_call: TRBJ1-3; d_call: TRBD1; v_call: TRBV19; clone_size: NA; cdr3_length: 14; cdr3_aa: CASKAGGLGNTIYF; cdr3_nt: TGTGCCAGTAAGGCAGGGGGCCTCGGGAACACCATATATTTT
j_call: TRBJ2-1; d_call: NA; v_call: TRBV18; clone_size: NA; cdr3_length: 16; cdr3_aa: CASSPLTGQTFNEQFF; cdr3_nt: TGTGCCAGCTCACCCCTGACAGGTCAAACCTTCAATGAGCAGTTCTTC
j_call: TRBJ2-7; d_call: NA; v_call: TRBV5-4; clone_size: NA; cdr3_length: 14; cdr3_aa: CASSSGQSSYEQYF; cdr3_nt: TGTGCCAGCAGCTCCGGACAGAGCTCCTACGAGCAGTACTTC
j_call: TRBJ2-5; d_call: TRBD1; v_call: TRBV30; clone_size: NA; cdr3_length: 18; cdr3_aa: CAWSAALWDRGNQETQYF; cdr3_nt: TGTGCCTGGAGTGCCGCCCTTTGGGACAGGGGCAACCAAGAGACCCAGTACTTC